This entry lists 19 T cell receptor beta chains sequenced from one sample in a study of T cell repertoires in cytomegalovirus infection. TCRdb ran MiXCR on the reads and lists one entry per CDR3 protein. The sample has some 560,000 distinct CDR3 sequences, 35% to 50% seen once. These receptors have no known antigen. The sample was cultured PBMCs, taken from culture after CMV antigen stimulation. The receptors originated from a human donor in good health (CMV status not recorded). Some clones in this sample may be carry-over from other donors' samples.

The V and J genes are TRBV5-1 and TRBJ2-5, with 9 bases identical to TRBD1. Germline loops: CDR1 SGHRS, CDR2 YFSETQ. V lost 4 bases to trimming and J lost 6 bases; unmatched junction nucleotides: 10. This CDR3 is built from 15 residues. CDR3 region: CASSGGTGQYQTQYF. DNA of the CDR3: TGCGCCAGCAGCGGAGGGACAGGGCAGTATCAGACCCAGTACTTC.

This chain joins TRBV20-1 and TRBJ2-7; D is uncertain. The CDR3 consists of 12 residues. V was trimmed by 3 bases and J by 2 bases, leaving 8 bases between them. In germline, CDR1 is DFQATT, CDR2 SNEGSKA (reference sequence). DNA of the CDR3: TGCAGTGCTAGTTCGAACGCCTACGAGCAGTACTTC. Its protein product is CSASSNAYEQYF.

V usage is TRBV10-3 and J usage is TRBJ2-7; no definite D call. The germline V and J ends were trimmed by 3 bases and 3 bases, with 12 bases remaining between them. The germline CDR1 and CDR2 sequences are ENHRY and SYGVKD. The CDR3 covers 14 residues. The CDR3 loop reads CAISDLRADYEQYF. CDR3 bases: TGTGCCATCAGTGACCTCCGTGCGGACTACGAGCAGTACTTC.

The chain has TRBV6-1 and TRBJ2-5; a possible D gene is TRBD2 (6 bases). V gave up 3 bases and J gave up 5 bases, with 13 bases separating them. Germline values: CDR1 MNHNS, CDR2 SASEGT. The CDR3 runs 14 residues. CDR3 DNA: TGTGCCAGCAGTGATGCGGCGGGACGGGAGACCCAGTACTTC. It encodes CASSDAAGRETQYF.

V is TRBV6-2 or TRBV6-3 and J is TRBJ1-1; TRBD1 is a possible D gene (6 bases). Trimming pared 6 bases from V and 0 bases from J, leaving 23 bases between. The CDR3 has 18 residues. Germline-derived CDR1 and CDR2 are MNHEY and SVGEGT. CDR3 sequence (DNA): TGTGCCAGCAGATACAACCCGCGGGGGGCCGGGATGAACACTGAAGCTTTCTTT. Translation: CASRYNPRGAGMNTEAFF.

The gene calls are TRBV4-1 and TRBJ2-1; no clear D. V gave up 0 bases and J gave up 1 base, with 13 bases separating them. The CDR3 is 17 amino acids. Germline V CDR1 and CDR2: MGHRA, YSYEKL. CDR3 in amino acids: CASSQDGQLNSYNEQFF. The CDR3 DNA follows: TGCGCCAGCAGCCAAGATGGGCAGCTAAATTCCTACAATGAGCAGTTCTTC.

The table lists this clonotype with many counts. The chain has TRBV7-2 and TRBJ1-5; no clear D. V lost 5 bases and J lost 4, with 9 bases in between. CDR3 length equals 13 residues. The germline V gene has CDR1 SGHTA and CDR2 FQGNSA. The CDR3 DNA reads TGTGCCAGCAGCCGGAACACGAATCAGCCCCAGCATTTT. This codes for CASSRNTNQPQHF.

This sequence joins TRBV29-1 and TRBJ2-5; 15 bases are shared with TRBD2. This CDR3 is built from 16 residues. The germline gives CDR1 SQVTM, CDR2 ANQGSEA. V shed 5 bases and J 4 bases; nucleotides not matched to a gene: 8. The CDR3 DNA sequence: TGCAGCGTTCTCGGACTAGCGGGAGGGCCGGGAGAGACCCAGTACTTC. Its translation is CSVLGLAGGPGETQYF.

This clonotype was observed a few times. Since a much larger clone is just one base distant, this may be a read error. The chain carries TRBV4-2 and TRBJ2-7, with D unclear. From germline, CDR1 is LGHNA and CDR2 YNFKEQ. The CDR3 consists of 11 residues. Trimming shortened V by 1 base and J by 5 bases, and 3 bases separated the two germline ends. The CDR3 coding sequence is TGTGCCAGCAGCCAAGGTAACGAGCAGTACTTC. Encoded protein: CASSQGNEQYF.

The chain recombines TRBV7-2 with TRBJ2-5, with 13 bases fitting TRBD2. Losses at the gene ends were 2 bases for V and 4 bases for J; bases not matched to a gene: 4. Germline V lookup: CDR1 SGHTA, CDR2 FQGNSA. The CDR3 is made up of 16 amino acids. The CDR3 nucleotides are TGTGCCAGCAGCTTACGAGGACTAGCGGGAGTAGAGACCCAGTACTTC. This codes for CASSLRGLAGVETQYF.

The rearrangement uses TRBV2 and TRBJ1-4, with TRBD1 as a possible D gene (5 bases). Trimming removed 5 bases at V and 3 bases at J, with 10 bases between. This CDR3 has 14 amino acids. The V gene's germline CDR1 is SNHLY and CDR2 FYNNEI. CDR3 DNA: TGTGCCAGCAGTAACCGGGGGGCTAATGAAAAACTGTTTTTT. Its protein product is CASSNRGANEKLFF.

The table lists this clonotype with a few counts. The J gene is TRBJ2-1, the V gene TRBV6-1; D remains unclear. Trimming took off 11 bases at V and 8 bases at J, with 10 bases between the two ends. Looked up from germline, CDR1 is MNHNS and CDR2 is SASEGT. The CDR3 covers 10 residues. The CDR3: CALGLDEQFF. The CDR3 DNA follows: TGTGCCCTAGGTTTGGATGAGCAGTTCTTC.

This sequence joins TRBV20-1 and TRBJ1-1; D unresolved. V lost 4 bases and J lost 0, with 3 bases in between. In germline, CDR1 is DFQATT, CDR2 SNEGSKA (reference sequence). The CDR3 consists of 11 residues. The CDR3 loop reads CSATVNTEAFF. CDR3 bases: TGCAGTGCTACAGTGAACACTGAAGCTTTCTTT.

In its sample, this clonotype was seen a few times. The V and J genes are TRBV2 and TRBJ1-6; D not certain. Trimming shortened V by 4 bases and J by 7 bases, and 11 bases separated the two germline ends. This CDR3 has 14 amino acids. Looked up from germline, CDR1 is SNHLY and CDR2 is FYNNEI. The CDR3 spells CASSVNPSNSPLHF. The CDR3 DNA follows: TGTGCCAGCAGTGTTAATCCTTCGAATTCACCCCTCCACTTT. Drawing the rest from reference TRBV2 and TRBJ1-6, the complete variable domain is EPEVTQTPSHQVTQMGQEVILRCVPISNHLYFYWYRQILGQKVEFLVSFYNNEISEKSEIFDDQFSVERPDGSNFTLKIRSTKLEDSAMYFCASSVNPSNSPLHFGNGTRLTVT.

A few counts support this clonotype. This sequence joins TRBV7-2 and TRBJ1-4; no firm D call. V lost 1 base and J lost 6, with 12 bases in between. Per the germline V gene, CDR1 is SGHTA and CDR2 is FQGNSA. The CDR3 runs 15 residues. DNA of the CDR3: TGTGCCAGCAGCTTAGTAATAGGGATTGATGAAAAACTGTTTTTT. This codes for CASSLVIGIDEKLFF. Full variable domain (missing parts from reference TRBV7-2 and TRBJ1-4): GAGVSQSPSNKVTEKGKDVELRCDPISGHTALYWYRQSLGQGLEFLIYFQGNSAPDKSGLPSDRFSAERTGGSVSTLTIQRTQQEDSAVYLCASSLVIGIDEKLFFGSGTQLSVL.

The chain combines TRBV20-1 with TRBJ2-1, with no clear D. V was clipped by 3 bases and J by 8 bases, with 8 bases between them. CDR1 and CDR2 from the germline V gene are DFQATT and SNEGSKA (reference sequence). The CDR3 spans 11 residues. The CDR3 bases are TGCAGTGCTAGGTTTGTGGATGAGCAGTTCTTC. It yields the protein CSARFVDEQFF.

The rearrangement uses TRBV6-2 or TRBV6-3 and TRBJ2-7, with D hard to call. Trimming cost V 7 bases and J 3 bases, with 22 bases left between them. The CDR3 has 16 residues. Germline loops: CDR1 MNHEY, CDR2 SVGEGT. DNA of the CDR3: TGTGCCAGCACCGTGCTTACTCGTAGAGGAAACTACGAGCAGTACTTC. Translated, it gives CASTVLTRRGNYEQYF.

On this clonotype: One junction end disagrees with the germline gene, perhaps due to a read error. This chain uses TRBV6-5 with TRBJ2-7, with 7 bases that match TRBD1. CDR3 length equals 15 residues. Germline V gene data show CDR1 as MNHEY and CDR2 as SVGAGI. The CDR3 DNA follows: TGTGCCAACAGTTACTCGTTGGGACAGCCCTACGAGCAGTACTTC. Translation: CANSYSLGQPYEQYF.

The rearrangement links TRBV20-1 to TRBJ1-5; D uncertain. Germline V gives CDR1 DFQATT, CDR2 SNEGSKA (reference sequence). This CDR3 is 12 amino acids long. Trimming pared 6 bases from V and 4 bases from J, leaving 10 bases between. The CDR3 region has the DNA TGCAGTGCACAATTAGAAAATCAGCCCCAGCATTTT. Amino acids: CSAQLENQPQHF.